Sequencing of this TCR beta chain was carried out in a study of naive and memory T cell subsets. An equimolar mix of two oligonucleotides served as the beta constant-region primer for TRBC1 and TRBC2. The ligated cDNA underwent four PCR rounds using SP2 and nested alpha and beta constant-region primers. TCRdb ran MiXCR on the UMI-ligation and nested PCR reads and lists one entry per CDR3 protein. The table records 100,000 to 150,000 distinct CDR3 sequences, 35% to 40% of them present only once. Sequences were obtained from central memory CD4+ T cells from blood. This clonotype was obtained from a human donor in good health.

CDR3 residues: CASSQKIGQGRTEAFF. CDR3 sequence (DNA): TGTGCCAGCAGCCAAAAGATCGGACAGGGGAGGACTGAAGCTTTCTTT. The J gene is TRBJ1-1, the V gene TRBV14, with 9 bases matching TRBD1. Germline V gives CDR1 SGHDN, CDR2 FVKESK. The CDR3 runs to 16 residues. V lost 2 bases to trimming and J lost 5 bases; unmatched junction nucleotides: 9. Drawing the rest from reference TRBV14 and TRBJ1-1, the complete variable domain is EAGVTQFPSHSVIEKGQTVTLRCDPISGHDNLYWYRRVMGKEIKFLLHFVKESKQDESGMPNNRFLAERTGGTYSTLKVQPAELEDSGVYFCASSQKIGQGRTEAFFGQGTRLTVV.